The entry below describes one TCR beta chain. What it recognizes is unknown. The sample is drawn from a study of neoadjuvant nivolumab and ipilimumab in lung cancer. Findings and caveats of the study: Blood richness before therapy tracked richness in tumors resected after neoadjuvant therapy. Resected tumors had greater TCR richness and clonality than uninvolved lung. Pathologic regression was not significantly tied to TCR clonality. Only two of four nivolumab-treated tumors gained richness and clonality by surgery.

Data came from immunoSEQ multiplex PCR; TCRdb stores just in-frame clones and leaves some out. In the table there are approximately 31,000 clones, approximately 92% of which are singletons. Per germline, CDR1 MNHNS and CDR2 SASEGT. The CDR3 contains 14 residues. Trimming removed 3 bases from V and 5 bases from J, with 10 bases in between. V gene TRBV6-1 combines with J gene TRBJ1-4; the D gene is possibly TRBD1 (5 bases). The input for sequencing was peripheral blood, taken after neoadjuvant nivolumab, alone or with ipilimumab, at or shortly before surgery. This clonotype was obtained from an adult with non-small cell lung cancer. The CDR3 loop is CASSDRDLNEKLFF. The CDR3 region has the DNA TGTGCCAGCAGTGACCGGGACCTAAATGAAAAACTGTTTTTT.